The source of this T cell receptor beta chain is a study of T cell responses to AZD1222 COVID-19 vaccine. Notes on the study in general: Mostly white British, mostly female donors; authors suggested clonal diversity may be underestimated. Seropositive at baseline were only a handful of AZD1222 recipients.

V lost 4 bases to trimming and J lost 2 bases; unmatched junction nucleotides: 7. Germline-derived CDR1 and CDR2 are SGHNT and YYREEE (reference sequence). This CDR3 contains 15 residues. A note on this clone: Its antigen is as yet unknown.

This table comes from immunoSEQ multiplex PCR, and its TCRdb copy is limited to in-frame clones, with some not included. The sample consists of fewer than 150,000 clones, about nine tenths of them appearing once. The source material was peripheral blood, sampled 28 days after the second AZD1222 dose. The chain employs TRBV5-4 and TRBJ2-5, with TRBD2 matching over 8 bases. The clonotype originates from an adult who received the AZD1222 COVID-19 vaccine. The CDR3 nucleotides read TGTGCCAGCAGCGCCTCCGGGACTAGACAAGAGACCCAGTACTTC. Protein product: CASSASGTRQETQYF.